This T cell receptor beta chain was observed in a study of T cells in Graves' hyperthyroidism and ophthalmopathy. Researchers took RNA transcripts and amplified the TCR beta CDR3 regions from them. Carried out on the TCR CDR3, a first-round RT-PCR used the HTBI primer set. TCRdb reprocessed the multiplex PCR reads with MiXCR, giving one entry per CDR3 protein. Among 250,000 to 400,000 distinct CDR3 sequences listed, roughly 13% were seen once. This clonotype came up many times. The CDR3 runs to 13 residues. Germline-derived CDR1 and CDR2 are PRHDT and FYEKMQ (reference sequence). The V end was cut by 5 bases, the J end by 5 bases, with 12 bases between.

The rearrangement links TRBV13 to TRBJ2-5; possibly TRBD1 for D (6 bases). The sequenced sample consisted of blood. The sequence derives from a woman aged 40 to 50 with Graves' ophthalmopathy. The CDR3 loop reads CASSIRTAETQYF. The CDR3, as DNA: TGTGCCAGCAGCATTCGGACAGCGGAGACCCAGTACTTC.